This TCR beta chain stems from a study of control samples from healthy donors and cancer patients. Sequencing used immunoSEQ multiplex PCR; TCRdb keeps in-frame clones, though not all of them. The repertoire table contains 150,000 to 200,000 clones. Trimming at V came to 7 bases and at J to 1 base, leaving 10 bases not matched to a gene. The V gene's germline CDR1 is WNHNN and CDR2 SYGVQD (reference sequence). The CDR3 totals 16 residues. What was sequenced was blood. The chain couples TRBV10-1 to TRBJ1-1, with TRBD1 matching over 9 bases. This clonotype was obtained from a woman aged 30 to 39 in good health. The CDR3 here is CASTDRDRARNTEAFF. The CDR3 DNA sequence: TGCGCCAGCACCGACCGGGACAGGGCGAGGAACACTGAAGCTTTCTTT.